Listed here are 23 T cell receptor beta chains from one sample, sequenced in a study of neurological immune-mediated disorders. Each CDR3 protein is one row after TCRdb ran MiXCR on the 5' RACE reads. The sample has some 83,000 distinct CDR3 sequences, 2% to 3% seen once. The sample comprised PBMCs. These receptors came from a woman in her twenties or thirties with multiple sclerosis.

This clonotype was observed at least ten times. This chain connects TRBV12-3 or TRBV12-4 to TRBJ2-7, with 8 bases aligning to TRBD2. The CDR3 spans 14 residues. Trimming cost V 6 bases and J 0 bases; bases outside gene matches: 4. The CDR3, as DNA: TGTGCCAGCAGCTTAAGCGGGAGCTCCTACGAGCAGTACTTC. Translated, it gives CASSLSGSSYEQYF.

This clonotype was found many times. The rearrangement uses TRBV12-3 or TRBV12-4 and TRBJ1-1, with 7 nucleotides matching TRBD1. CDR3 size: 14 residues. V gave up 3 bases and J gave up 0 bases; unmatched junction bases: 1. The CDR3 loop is CASSLGQLNTEAFF. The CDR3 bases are TGTGCCAGCAGTTTGGGACAGTTGAACACTGAAGCTTTCTTT.

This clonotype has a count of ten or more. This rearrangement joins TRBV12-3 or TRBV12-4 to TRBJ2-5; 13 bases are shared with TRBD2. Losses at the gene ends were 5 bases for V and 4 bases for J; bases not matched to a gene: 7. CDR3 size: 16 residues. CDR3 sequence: CASSDSGTSGTETQYF. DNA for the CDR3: TGTGCCAGCAGTGATTCCGGGACTAGCGGGACAGAGACCCAGTACTTC.

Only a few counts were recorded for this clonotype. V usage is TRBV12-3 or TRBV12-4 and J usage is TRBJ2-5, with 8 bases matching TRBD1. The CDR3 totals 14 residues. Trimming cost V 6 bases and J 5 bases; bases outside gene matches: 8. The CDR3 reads CASSLQGARETQYF. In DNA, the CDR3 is TGTGCCAGCAGCCTTCAGGGGGCGCGGGAGACCCAGTACTTC.

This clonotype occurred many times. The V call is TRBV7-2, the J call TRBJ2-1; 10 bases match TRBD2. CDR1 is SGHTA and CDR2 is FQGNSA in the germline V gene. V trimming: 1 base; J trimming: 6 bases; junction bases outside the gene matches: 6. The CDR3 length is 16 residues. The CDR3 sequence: CASSLVRASGSNEQFF. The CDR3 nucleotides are TGTGCCAGCAGCTTAGTCCGGGCTAGCGGGAGCAATGAGCAGTTCTTC.

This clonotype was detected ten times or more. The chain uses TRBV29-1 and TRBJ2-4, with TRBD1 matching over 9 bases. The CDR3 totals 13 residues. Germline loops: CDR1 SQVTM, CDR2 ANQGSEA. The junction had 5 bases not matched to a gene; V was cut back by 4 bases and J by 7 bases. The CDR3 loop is CSVVGTGWNIQYF. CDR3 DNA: TGCAGCGTTGTTGGGACAGGGTGGAACATTCAGTACTTC.

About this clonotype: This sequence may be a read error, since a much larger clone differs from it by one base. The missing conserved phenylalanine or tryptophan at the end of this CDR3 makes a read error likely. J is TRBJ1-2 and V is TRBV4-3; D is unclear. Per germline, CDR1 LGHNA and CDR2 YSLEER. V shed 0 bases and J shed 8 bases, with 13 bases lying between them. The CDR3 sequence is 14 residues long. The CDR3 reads CASSQDGTAQGYTC. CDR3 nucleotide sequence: TGCGCCAGCAGCCAAGATGGCACGGCACAGGGCTACACCTGC.

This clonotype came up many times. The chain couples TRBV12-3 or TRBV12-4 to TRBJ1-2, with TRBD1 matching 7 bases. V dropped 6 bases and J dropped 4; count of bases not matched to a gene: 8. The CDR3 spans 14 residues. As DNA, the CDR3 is TGTGCCAGCAGCCAGTCGACAGGGAGCTATGGCTACACCTTC. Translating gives CASSQSTGSYGYTF.

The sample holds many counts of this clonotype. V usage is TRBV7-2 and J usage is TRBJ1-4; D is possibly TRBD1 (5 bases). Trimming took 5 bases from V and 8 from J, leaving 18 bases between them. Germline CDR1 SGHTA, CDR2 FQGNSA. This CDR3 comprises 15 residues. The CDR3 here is CASSPNGGAGEKLFF. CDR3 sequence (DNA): TGTGCCAGCAGCCCAAATGGAGGGGCGGGGGAAAAACTGTTTTTT.

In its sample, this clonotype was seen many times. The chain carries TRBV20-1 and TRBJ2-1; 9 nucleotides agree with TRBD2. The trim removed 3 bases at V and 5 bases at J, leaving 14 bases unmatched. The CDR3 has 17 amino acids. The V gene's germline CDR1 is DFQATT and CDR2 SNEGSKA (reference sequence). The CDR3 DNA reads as TGCAGTGCTAGTTATAGCGGGAGCCTCCTCGGGAACAATGAGCAGTTCTTC. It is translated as CSASYSGSLLGNNEQFF.

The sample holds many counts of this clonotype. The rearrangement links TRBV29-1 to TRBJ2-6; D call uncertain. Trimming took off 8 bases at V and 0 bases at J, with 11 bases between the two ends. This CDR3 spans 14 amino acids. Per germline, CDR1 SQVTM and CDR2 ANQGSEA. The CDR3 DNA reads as TGCAGCCTTGGTGGGGTCTCTGGGGCCAACGTCCTGACTTTC. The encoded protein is CSLGGVSGANVLTF. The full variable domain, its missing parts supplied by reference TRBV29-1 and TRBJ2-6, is SAVISQKPSRDICQRGTSLTIQCQVDSQVTMMFWYRQQPGQSLTLIATANQGSEATYESGFVIDKFPISRPNLTFSTLTVSNMSPEDSSIYLCSLGGVSGANVLTFGAGSRLTVL.

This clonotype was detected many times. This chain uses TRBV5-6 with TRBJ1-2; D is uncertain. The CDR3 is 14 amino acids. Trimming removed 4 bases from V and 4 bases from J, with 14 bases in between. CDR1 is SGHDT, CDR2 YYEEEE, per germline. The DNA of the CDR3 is TGTGCCAGCAGCGTGTCCCGTGGACCCTATGGCTACACCTTC. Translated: CASSVSRGPYGYTF.

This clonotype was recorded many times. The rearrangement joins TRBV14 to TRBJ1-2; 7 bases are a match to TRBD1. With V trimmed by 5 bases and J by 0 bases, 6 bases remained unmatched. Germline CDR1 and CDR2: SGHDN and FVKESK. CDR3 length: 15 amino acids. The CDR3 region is CASSSWDSPNYGYTF. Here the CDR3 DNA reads TGTGCCAGCAGCTCTTGGGACAGCCCTAACTATGGCTACACCTTC.

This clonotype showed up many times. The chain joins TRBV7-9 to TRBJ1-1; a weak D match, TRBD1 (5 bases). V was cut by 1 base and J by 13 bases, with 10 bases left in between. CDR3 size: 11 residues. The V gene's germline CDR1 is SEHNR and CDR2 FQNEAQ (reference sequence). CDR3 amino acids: CASSLGRGGFF. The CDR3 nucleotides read TGTGCCAGCAGCTTAGGGAGGGGAGGTTTCTTT.

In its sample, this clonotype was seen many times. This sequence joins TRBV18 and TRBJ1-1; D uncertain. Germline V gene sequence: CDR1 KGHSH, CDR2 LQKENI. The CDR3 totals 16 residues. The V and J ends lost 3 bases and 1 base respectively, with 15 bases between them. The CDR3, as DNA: TGTGCCAGCTCACCTGGTACTTGGGTAACGAACACTGAAGCTTTCTTT. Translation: CASSPGTWVTNTEAFF.

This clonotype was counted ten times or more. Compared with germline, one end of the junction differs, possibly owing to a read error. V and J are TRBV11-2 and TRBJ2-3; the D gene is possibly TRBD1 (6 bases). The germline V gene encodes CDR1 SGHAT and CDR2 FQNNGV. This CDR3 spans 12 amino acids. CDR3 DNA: TGTGCCAGCATGAAAGGGGGAGATGCGCAGTATTTT. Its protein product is CASMKGGDAQYF.

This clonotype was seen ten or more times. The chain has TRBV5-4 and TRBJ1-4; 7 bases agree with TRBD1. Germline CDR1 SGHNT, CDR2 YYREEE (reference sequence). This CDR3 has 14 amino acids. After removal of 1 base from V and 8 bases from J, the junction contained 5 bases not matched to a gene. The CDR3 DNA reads TGTGCCAGCAGCTTGCAGGGGGGCCGCGAAAAACTGTTTTTT. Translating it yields CASSLQGGREKLFF.

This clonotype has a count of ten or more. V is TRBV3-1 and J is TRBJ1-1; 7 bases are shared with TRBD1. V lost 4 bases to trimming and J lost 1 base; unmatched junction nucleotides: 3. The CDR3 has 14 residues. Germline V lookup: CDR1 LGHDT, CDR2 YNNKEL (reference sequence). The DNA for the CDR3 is TGTGCCAGCAGCCTCGGGACAGCGAACACTGAAGCTTTCTTT. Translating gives CASSLGTANTEAFF.

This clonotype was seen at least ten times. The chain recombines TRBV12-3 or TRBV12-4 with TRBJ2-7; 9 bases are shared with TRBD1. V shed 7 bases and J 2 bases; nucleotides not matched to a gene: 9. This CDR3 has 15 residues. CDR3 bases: TGTGCCAGCACCTCGCGGGACAGGGTTACCTACGAGCAGTACTTC. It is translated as CASTSRDRVTYEQYF.

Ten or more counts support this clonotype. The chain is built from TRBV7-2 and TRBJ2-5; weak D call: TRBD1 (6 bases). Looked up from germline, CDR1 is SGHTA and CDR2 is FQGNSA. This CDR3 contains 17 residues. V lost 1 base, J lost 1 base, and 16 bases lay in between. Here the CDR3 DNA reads TGTGCCAGCAGCTTAGGCGGACAGTTAAGGCCCCAAGAGACCCAGTACTTC. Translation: CASSLGGQLRPQETQYF.

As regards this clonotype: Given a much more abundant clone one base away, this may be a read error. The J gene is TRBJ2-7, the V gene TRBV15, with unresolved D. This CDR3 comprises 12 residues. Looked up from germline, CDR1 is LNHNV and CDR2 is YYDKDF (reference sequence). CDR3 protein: CANSPGSYEQYF. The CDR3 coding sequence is TGTGCCAACAGCCCCGGTTCCTACGAGCAGTACTTC.

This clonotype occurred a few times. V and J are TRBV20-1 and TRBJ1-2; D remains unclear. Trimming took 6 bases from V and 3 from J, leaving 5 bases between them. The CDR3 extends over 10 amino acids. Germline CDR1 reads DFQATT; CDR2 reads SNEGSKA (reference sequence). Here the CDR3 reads CSADHYGYTF. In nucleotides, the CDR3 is TGCAGTGCAGATCACTATGGCTACACCTTC.

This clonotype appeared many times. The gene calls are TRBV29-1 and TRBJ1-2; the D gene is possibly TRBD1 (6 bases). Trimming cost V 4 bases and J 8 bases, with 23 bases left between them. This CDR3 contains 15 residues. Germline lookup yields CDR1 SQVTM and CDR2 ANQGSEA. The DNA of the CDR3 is TGCAGCGTTGCCTTTACAGTGGATCCCCAGGGGGGCTACACCTTC. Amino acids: CSVAFTVDPQGGYTF.